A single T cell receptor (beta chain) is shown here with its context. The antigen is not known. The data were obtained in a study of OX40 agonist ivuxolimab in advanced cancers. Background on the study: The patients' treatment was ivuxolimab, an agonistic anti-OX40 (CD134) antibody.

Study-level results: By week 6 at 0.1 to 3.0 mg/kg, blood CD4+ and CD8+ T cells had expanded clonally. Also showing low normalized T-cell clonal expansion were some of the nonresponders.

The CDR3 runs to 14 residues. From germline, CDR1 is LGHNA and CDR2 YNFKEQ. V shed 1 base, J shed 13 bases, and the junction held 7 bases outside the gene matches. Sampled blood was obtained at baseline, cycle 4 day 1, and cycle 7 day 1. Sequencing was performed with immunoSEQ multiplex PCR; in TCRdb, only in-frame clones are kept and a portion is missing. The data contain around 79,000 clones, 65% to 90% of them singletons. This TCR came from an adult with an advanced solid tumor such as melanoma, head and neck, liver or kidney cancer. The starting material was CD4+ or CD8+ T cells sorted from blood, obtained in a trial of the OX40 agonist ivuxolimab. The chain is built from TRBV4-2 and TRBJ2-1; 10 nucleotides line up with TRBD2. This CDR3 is CASSQVVQRGGQFF. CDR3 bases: TGTGCCAGCAGCCAAGTAGTCCAGCGGGGGGGCCAGTTCTTC.